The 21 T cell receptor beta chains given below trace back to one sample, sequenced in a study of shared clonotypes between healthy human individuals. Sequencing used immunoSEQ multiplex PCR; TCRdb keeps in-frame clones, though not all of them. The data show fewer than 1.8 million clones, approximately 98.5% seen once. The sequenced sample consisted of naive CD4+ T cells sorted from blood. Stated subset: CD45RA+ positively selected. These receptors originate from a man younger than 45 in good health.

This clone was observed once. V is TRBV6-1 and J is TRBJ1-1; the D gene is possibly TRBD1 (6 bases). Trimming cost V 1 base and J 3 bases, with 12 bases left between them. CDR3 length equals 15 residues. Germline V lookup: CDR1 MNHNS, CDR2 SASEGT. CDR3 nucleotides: TGTGCCAGCAGTGAAGACCCGGGGGCCTACACTGAAGCTTTCTTT. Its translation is CASSEDPGAYTEAFF.

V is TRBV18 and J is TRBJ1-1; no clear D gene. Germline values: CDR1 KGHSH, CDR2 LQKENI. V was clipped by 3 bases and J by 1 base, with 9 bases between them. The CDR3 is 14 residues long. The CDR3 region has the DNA TGTGCCAGCTCACCGGCGACAAAGAACACTGAAGCTTTCTTT. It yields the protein CASSPATKNTEAFF.

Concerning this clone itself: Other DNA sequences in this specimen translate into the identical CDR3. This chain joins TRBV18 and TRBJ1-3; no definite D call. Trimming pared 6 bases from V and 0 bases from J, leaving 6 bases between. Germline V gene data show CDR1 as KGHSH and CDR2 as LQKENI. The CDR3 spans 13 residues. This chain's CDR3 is CASSPDSGNTIYF. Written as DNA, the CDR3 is TGTGCCAGCTCCCCCGACTCTGGAAACACCATATATTTT.

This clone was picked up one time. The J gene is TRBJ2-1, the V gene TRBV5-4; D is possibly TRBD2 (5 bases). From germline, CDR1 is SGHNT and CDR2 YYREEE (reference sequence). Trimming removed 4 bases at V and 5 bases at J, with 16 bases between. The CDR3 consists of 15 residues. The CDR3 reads CASSAQERMNNEQFF. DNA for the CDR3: TGTGCCAGCAGCGCCCAGGAGCGGATGAACAATGAGCAGTTCTTC.

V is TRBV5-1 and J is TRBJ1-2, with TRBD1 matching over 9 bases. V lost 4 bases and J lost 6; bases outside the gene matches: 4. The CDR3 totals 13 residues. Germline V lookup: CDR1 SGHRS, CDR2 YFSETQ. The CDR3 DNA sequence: TGCGCCAGCAGCCGGGACAGGGTGGATGGCTACACCTTC. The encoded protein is CASSRDRVDGYTF.

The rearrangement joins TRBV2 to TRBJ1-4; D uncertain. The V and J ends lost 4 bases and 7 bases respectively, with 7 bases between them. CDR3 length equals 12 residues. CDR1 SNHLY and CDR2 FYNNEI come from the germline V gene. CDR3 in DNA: TGTGCCAGCAGTGTTGGAGGTGAAAAACTGTTTTTT. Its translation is CASSVGGEKLFF.

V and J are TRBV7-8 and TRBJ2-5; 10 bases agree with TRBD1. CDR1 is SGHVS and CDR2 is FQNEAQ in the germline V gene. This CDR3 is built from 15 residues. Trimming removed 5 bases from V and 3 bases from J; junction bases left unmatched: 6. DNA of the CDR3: TGTGCCAGCAGCCGACAGGGGGCGGAGAAAGAGACCCAGTACTTC. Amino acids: CASSRQGAEKETQYF.

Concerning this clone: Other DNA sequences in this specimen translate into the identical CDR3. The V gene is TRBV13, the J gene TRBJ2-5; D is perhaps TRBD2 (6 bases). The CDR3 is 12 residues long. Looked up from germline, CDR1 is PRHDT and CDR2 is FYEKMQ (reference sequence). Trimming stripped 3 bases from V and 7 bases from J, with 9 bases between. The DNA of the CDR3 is TGTGCCAGCAGCTTGCGGGGCGGGACCCAGTACTTC. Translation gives CASSLRGGTQYF.

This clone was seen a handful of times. The CDR3 here is CASTDGTNQPQHF. Written as DNA, the CDR3 is TGTGCCAGCACCGACGGGACCAATCAGCCCCAGCATTTT. The chain recombines TRBV6-5 with TRBJ1-5, with D possibly matching TRBD1 (5 bases). The CDR3 contains 13 residues. Germline-derived CDR1 and CDR2 are MNHEY and SVGAGI. Trimming took 7 bases from V and 3 from J, leaving 10 bases between them.

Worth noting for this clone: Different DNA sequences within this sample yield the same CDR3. In DNA, the CDR3 is TGTGCCAGCAGCCCGACGAACACCGGGGAGCTGTTTTTT. The encoded protein is CASSPTNTGELFF. The rearrangement links TRBV11-2 to TRBJ2-2; D is unresolved. Between the trimmed V and J ends, which lost 5 bases and 0 bases, there was a span of 4 bases. Germline CDR1 is SGHAT and CDR2 is FQNNGV. CDR3 length: 13 amino acids.

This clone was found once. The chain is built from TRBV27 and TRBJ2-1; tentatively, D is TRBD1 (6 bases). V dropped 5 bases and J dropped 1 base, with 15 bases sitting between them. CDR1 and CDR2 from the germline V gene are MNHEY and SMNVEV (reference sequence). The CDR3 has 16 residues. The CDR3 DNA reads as TGTGCCAGCAGTCCATATAGGACAGCTTCCTACAATGAGCAGTTCTTC. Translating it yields CASSPYRTASYNEQFF.

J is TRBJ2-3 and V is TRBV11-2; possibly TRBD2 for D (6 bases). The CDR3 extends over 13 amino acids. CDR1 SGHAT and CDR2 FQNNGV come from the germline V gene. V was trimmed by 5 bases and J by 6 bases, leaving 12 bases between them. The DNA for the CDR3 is TGTGCCAGCAGCCCCCGCGGGGCTGATACGCAGTATTTT. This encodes CASSPRGADTQYF.

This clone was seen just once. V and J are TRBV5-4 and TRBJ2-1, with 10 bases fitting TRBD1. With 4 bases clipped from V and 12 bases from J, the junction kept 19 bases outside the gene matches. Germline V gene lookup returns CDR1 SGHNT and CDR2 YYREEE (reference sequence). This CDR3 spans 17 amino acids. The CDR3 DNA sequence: TGTGCCAGCAGCGCGAGGGGAGGGACAGGGGATATTACCGGGCAGTTCTTC. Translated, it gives CASSARGGTGDITGQFF.

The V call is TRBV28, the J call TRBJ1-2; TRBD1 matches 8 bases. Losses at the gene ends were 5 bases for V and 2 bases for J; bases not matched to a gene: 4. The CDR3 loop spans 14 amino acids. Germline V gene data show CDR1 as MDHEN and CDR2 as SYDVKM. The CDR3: CASSQTGVNYGYTF. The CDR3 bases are TGTGCCAGCAGTCAGACAGGGGTGAACTATGGCTACACCTTC.

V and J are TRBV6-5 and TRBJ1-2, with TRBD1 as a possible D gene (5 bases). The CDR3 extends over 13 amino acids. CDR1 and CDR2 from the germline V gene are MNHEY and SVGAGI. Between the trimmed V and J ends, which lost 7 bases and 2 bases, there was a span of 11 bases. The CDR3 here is CASKPGRNYGYTF. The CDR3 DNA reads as TGTGCCAGCAAACCGGGACGGAACTATGGCTACACCTTC.

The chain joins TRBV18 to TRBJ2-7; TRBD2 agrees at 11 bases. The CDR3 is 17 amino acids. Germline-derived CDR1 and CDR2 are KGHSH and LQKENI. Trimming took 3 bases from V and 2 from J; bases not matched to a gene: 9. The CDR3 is CASSPPGQLAGAYEQYF. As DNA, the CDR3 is TGTGCCAGCTCACCCCCGGGGCAACTAGCGGGAGCCTACGAGCAGTACTTC.

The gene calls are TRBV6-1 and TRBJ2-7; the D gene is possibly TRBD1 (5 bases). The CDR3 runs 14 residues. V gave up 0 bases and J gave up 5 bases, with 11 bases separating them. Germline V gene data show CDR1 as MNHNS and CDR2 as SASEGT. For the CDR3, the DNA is TGTGCCAGCAGTGAAGCCTACAGGAGCGACGAGCAGTACTTC. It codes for CASSEAYRSDEQYF.

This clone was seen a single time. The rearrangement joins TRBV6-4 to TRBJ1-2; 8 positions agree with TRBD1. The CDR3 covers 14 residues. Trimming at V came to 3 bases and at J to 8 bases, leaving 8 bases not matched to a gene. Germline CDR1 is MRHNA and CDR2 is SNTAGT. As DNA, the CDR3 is TGTGCCAGCAGTGAAAGCCAGGGGGCCGGCGGCTACACCTTC. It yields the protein CASSESQGAGGYTF.

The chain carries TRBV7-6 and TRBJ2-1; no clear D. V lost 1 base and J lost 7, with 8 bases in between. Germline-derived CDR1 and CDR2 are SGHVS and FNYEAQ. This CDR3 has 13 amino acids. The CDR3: CASSLELTNEQFF. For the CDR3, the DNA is TGTGCCAGCAGCTTAGAGTTGACTAATGAGCAGTTCTTC.

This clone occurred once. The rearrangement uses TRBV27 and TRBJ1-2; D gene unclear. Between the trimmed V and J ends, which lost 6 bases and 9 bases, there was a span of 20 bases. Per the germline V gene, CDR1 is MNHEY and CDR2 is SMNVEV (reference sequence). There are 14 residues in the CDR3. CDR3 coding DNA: TGTGCCAGCAGCCCGAGGGTGGCCGCGGGGAGCTACACCTTC. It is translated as CASSPRVAAGSYTF.

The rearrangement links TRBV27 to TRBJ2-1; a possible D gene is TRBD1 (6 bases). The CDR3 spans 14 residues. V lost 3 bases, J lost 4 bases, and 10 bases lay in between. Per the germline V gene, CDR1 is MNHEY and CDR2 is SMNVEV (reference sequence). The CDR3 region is CASSFLDRYNEQFF. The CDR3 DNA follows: TGTGCCAGCAGTTTCCTCGACAGGTACAATGAGCAGTTCTTC.